The entry below gives a single T cell receptor beta chain sequence along with its context. Its antigen is as yet unknown. This entry belongs to a study of T cells expressing NK-cell markers. Study-level background: It was sorted CD3+CD56-NKG2C+, CD3+CD56+NKG2C- and CD3+CD56+NKG2C+ T cells that provided the TCR beta repertoires.

From the 5' RACE reads, TCRdb lists one entry per CDR3 protein and no DNA. This sample's table reports about 380,000 distinct CDR3 sequences. Findings of the study overall: In a handful of donors, dominant clonotypes made up about 25-65% of CD3+CD56-NKG2C+ cells.

The CDR3 is 16 residues long. Germline V gene data show CDR1 as LNHNV and CDR2 as YYDKDF (reference sequence). The clonotype originates from a man aged 18-69 years in good health. The chain combines TRBV15 with TRBJ1-1; with no DNA, the TCRdb D assignment of TRBD1 cannot be verified. Sequenced material: blood T cells: a sorted CD56 or NKG2C T cell subset, CD4+ or CD8+ T cells, or bulk PBMC T cells (not recorded which). The CDR3 protein is CATSRVVDRGPAEAFF.